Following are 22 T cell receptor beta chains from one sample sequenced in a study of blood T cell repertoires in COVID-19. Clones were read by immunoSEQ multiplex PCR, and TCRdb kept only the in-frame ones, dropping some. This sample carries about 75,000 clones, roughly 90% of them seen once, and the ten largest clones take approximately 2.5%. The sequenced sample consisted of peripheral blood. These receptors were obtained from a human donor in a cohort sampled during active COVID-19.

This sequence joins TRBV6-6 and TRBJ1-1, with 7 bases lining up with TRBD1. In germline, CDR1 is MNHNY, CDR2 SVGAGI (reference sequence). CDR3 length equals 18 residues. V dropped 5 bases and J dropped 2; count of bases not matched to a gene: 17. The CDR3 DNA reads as TGTGCCAGCAGTCCGCCGGGACAGCCCGGCGGGGTTAACACTGAAGCTTTCTTT. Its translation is CASSPPGQPGGVNTEAFF.

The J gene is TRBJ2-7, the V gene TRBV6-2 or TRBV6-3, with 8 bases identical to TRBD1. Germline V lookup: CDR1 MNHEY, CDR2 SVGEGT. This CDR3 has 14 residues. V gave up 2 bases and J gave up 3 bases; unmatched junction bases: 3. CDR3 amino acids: CASSYLQGGYEQYF. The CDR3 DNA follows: TGTGCCAGCAGTTACCTACAGGGGGGCTACGAGCAGTACTTC.

The CDR3 DNA follows: TGTGCCAGTAGTACGCGGACAGGGGAGGGCGACGAGCAGTACTTC. Encoded protein: CASSTRTGEGDEQYF. The rearrangement uses TRBV19 and TRBJ2-7; 9 bases line up with TRBD1. CDR1 is LNHDA, CDR2 SQIVND, per germline (reference sequence). CDR3 length equals 15 residues. Unmatched junction bases numbered 9, after V lost 4 bases and J lost 5 bases.

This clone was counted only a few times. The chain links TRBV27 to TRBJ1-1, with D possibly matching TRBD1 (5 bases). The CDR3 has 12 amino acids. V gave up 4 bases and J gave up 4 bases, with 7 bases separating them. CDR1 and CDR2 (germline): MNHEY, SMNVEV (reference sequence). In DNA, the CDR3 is TGTGCCAGCAGTTGGGGGGGCACTGAAGCTTTCTTT. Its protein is CASSWGGTEAFF.

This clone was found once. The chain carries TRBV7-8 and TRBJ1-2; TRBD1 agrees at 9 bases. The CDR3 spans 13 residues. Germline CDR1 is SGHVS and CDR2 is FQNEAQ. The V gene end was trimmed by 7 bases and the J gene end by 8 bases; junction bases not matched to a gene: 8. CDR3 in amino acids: CASKQQGAEGYTF. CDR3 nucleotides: TGTGCCAGCAAACAACAGGGGGCGGAAGGCTACACCTTC.

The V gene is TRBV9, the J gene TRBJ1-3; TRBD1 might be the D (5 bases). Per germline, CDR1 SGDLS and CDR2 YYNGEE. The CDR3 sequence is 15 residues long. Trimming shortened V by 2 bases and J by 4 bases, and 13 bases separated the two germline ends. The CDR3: CASSVLQDAGNTIYF. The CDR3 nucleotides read TGTGCCAGCAGCGTGTTACAGGATGCCGGAAACACCATATATTTT.

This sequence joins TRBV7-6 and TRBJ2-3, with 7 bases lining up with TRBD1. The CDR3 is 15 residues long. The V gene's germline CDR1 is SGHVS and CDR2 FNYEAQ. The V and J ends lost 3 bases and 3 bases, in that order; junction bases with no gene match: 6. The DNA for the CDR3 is TGTGCCAGCAGCTTCCGGCAGGGGGAAACAGATACGCAGTATTTT. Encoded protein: CASSFRQGETDTQYF.

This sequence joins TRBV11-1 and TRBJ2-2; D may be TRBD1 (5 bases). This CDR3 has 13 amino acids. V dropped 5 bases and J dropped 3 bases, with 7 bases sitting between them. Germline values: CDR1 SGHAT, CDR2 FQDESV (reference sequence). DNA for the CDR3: TGTGCCAGCAGCGTGACAGACACCGGGGAGCTGTTTTTT. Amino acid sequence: CASSVTDTGELFF.

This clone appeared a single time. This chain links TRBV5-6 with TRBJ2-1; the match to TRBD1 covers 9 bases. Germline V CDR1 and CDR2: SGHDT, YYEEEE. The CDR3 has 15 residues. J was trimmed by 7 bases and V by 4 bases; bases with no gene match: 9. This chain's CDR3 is CASSIGTGKQNEQFF. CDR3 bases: TGTGCCAGCAGCATCGGGACAGGGAAACAGAATGAGCAGTTCTTC.

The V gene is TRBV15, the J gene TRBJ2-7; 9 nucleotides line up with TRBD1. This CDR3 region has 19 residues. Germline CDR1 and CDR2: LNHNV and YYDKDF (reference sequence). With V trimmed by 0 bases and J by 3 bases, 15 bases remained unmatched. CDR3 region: CATSRDERQGVSPRYEQYF. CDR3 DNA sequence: TGTGCCACCAGCAGAGATGAGAGACAGGGGGTTTCTCCTCGCTACGAGCAGTACTTC.

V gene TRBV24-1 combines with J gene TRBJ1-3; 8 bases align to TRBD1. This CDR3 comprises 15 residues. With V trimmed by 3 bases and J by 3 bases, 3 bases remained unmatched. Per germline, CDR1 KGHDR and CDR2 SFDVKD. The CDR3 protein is CATSDGDRGGNTIYF. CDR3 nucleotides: TGTGCCACCAGTGATGGTGACAGGGGTGGAAACACCATATATTTT.

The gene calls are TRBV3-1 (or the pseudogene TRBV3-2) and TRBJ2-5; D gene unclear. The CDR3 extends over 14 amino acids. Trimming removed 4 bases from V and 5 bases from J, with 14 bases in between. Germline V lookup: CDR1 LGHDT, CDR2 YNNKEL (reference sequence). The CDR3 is CASSPDLASETQYF. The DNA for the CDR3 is TGTGCCAGCAGCCCCGACTTAGCCTCCGAGACCCAGTACTTC.

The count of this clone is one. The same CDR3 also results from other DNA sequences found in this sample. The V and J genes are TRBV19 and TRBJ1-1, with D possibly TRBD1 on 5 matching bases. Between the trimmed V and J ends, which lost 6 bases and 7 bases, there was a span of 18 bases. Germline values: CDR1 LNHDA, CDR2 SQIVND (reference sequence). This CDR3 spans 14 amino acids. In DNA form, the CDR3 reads TGTGCCAGTAGCCAACAGGTGCGAGGAAATGAAGCTTTCTTT. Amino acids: CASSQQVRGNEAFF.

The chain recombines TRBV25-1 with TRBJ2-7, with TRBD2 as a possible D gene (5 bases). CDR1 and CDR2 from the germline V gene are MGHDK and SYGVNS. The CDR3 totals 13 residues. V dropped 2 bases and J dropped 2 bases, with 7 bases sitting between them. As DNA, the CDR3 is TGTGCCAGCAGTGAAGAGGGTCCCTACGAGCAGTACTTC. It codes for CASSEEGPYEQYF.

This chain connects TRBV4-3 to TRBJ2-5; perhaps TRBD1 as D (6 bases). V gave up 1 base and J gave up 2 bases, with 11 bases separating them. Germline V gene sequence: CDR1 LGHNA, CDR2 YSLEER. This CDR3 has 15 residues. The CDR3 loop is CASSQAVGGQETQYF. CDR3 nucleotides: TGCGCCAGCAGCCAAGCTGTAGGGGGTCAAGAGACCCAGTACTTC.

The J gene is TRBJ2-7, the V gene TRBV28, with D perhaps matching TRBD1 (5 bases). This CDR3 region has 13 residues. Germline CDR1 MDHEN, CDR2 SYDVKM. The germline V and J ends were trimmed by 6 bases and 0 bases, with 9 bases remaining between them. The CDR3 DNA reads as TGTGCCAGCAGGCCGACAGACTCCTACGAGCAGTACTTC. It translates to CASRPTDSYEQYF. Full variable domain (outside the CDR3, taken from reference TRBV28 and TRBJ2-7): DVKVTQSSRYLVKRTGEKVFLECVQDMDHENMFWYRQDPGLGLRLIYFSYDVKMKEKGDIPEGYSVSREKKERFSLILESASTNQTSMYLCASRPTDSYEQYFGPGTRLTVT.

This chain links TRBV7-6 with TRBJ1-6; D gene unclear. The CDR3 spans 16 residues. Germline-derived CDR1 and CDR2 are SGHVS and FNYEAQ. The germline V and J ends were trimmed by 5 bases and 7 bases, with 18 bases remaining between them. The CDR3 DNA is TGTGCCAGCAGCGAAGGACCTCGAGGAGGAAATTCACCCCTCCACTTT. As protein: CASSEGPRGGNSPLHF.

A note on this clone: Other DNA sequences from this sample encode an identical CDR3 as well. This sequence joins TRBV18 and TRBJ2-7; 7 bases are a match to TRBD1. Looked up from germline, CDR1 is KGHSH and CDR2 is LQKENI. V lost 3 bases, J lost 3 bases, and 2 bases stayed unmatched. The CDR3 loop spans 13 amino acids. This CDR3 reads CASSPGTVYEQYF. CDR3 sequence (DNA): TGTGCCAGCTCACCTGGGACAGTCTACGAGCAGTACTTC. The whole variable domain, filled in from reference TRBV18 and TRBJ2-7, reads NAGVMQNPRHLVRRRGQEARLRCSPMKGHSHVYWYRQLPEEGLKFMVYLQKENIIDESGMPKERFSAEFPKEGPSILRIQQVVRGDSAAYFCASSPGTVYEQYFGPGTRLTVT.

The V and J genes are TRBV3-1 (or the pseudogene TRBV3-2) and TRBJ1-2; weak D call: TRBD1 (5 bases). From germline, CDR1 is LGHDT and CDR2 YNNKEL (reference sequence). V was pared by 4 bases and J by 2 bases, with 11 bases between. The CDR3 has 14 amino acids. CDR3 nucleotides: TGTGCCAGCAGCCGCGGACACTTAAACTATGGCTACACCTTC. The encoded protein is CASSRGHLNYGYTF.

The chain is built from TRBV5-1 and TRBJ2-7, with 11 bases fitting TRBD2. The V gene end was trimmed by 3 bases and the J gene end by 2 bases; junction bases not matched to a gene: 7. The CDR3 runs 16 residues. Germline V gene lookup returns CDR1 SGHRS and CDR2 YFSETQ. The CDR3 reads CASSYIAGGPTYEQYF. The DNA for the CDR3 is TGCGCCAGCAGCTACATAGCGGGGGGGCCCACCTACGAGCAGTACTTC.

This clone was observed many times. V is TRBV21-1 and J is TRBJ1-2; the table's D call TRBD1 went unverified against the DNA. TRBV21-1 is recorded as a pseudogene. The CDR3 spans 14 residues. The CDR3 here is CASSNLGAHYGYTF. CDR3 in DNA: TGTGCCAGCAGCAATCTAGGGGCCCACTATGGCTACACCTTC.

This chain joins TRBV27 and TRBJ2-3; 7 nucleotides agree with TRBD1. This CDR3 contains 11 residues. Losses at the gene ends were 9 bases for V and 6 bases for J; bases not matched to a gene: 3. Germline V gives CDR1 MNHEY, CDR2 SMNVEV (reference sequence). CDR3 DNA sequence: TGTGCCAGTTCGGACAGGGATACGCAGTATTTT. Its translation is CASSDRDTQYF.